Shown below are 20 T cell receptor beta chains from a single sample sequenced in a study of CXCR3-negative and CXCR3-positive naive CD8 T cells. It was by 5' RACE with UMI labels that the TRB cDNA libraries were prepared. TCRdb re-called the 5' RACE reads and catalogs CDR3 proteins one per entry, DNA excluded. In all, the sample yields about 130,000 distinct CDR3 sequences. The sample comprised naive CXCR3- CD8+ T cells from blood. Sample subset: CD45RO-CCR7+CD27+CD95- naive CD8+ T cells lacking CXCR3 (TNR3-). Every receptor here comes from a human donor in good health. Some clones in this sample may be carry-over from other donors' samples.

V gene TRBV27 combines with J gene TRBJ2-7. CDR1 is MNHEY, CDR2 SMNVEV, per germline (reference sequence). The CDR3 has 13 amino acids. The CDR3 region is CASSLGVLYEQYF.

The rearrangement joins TRBV29-1 to TRBJ2-1; TCRdb outputs TRBD2, but without DNA this stays unchecked. This CDR3 has 18 amino acids. Germline CDR1 reads SQVTM; CDR2 reads ANQGSEA. The CDR3 here is CSVEDAPPSGGAGNEQFF.

The J gene is TRBJ1-5, the V gene TRBV12-3 or TRBV12-4; TCRdb names TRBD1, which stays unverified in the absence of DNA. The CDR3 has 14 residues. The CDR3 is CASSFDGGNQPQHF.

V gene TRBV7-6 combines with J gene TRBJ1-1; TCRdb reports TRBD1, a call that lacks DNA to check it against. The germline gives CDR1 SGHVS, CDR2 FNYEAQ. This CDR3 is built from 15 residues. The chain's CDR3 is CASSAVTAMNTEAFF.

The chain is built from TRBV7-8 and TRBJ2-3; TCRdb returns TRBD1, unconfirmable since there is no DNA. This CDR3 spans 17 amino acids. Germline-derived CDR1 and CDR2 are SGHVS and FQNEAQ. The CDR3 is CASSLGPGRESTDTQYF. Together with reference TRBV7-8 and TRBJ2-3, the CDR3 gives the full variable domain: GAGVSQSPRYKVAKRGQDVALRCDPISGHVSLFWYQQALGQGPEFLTYFQNEAQLDKSGLPSDRFFAERPEGSVSTLKIQRTQQEDSAVYLCASSLGPGRESTDTQYFGPGTRLTVL.

V gene TRBV10-3 combines with J gene TRBJ2-5. From germline, CDR1 is ENHRY and CDR2 SYGVKD. The CDR3 length is 15 residues. The CDR3 region is CAISEDGSYQETQYF.

J is TRBJ2-2 and V is TRBV29-1; TCRdb's D call of TRBD1 is untestable without DNA. The CDR3 is made up of 15 amino acids. The germline V gene has CDR1 SQVTM and CDR2 ANQGSEA. CDR3 amino acids: CSVEGTGGSTGELFF.

J is TRBJ2-7 and V is TRBV12-3 or TRBV12-4; the D gene TCRdb calls, TRBD1, cannot be checked with no DNA. The CDR3 has 14 residues. The CDR3 sequence: CASSPIPGSYEQYF.

V gene TRBV7-7 combines with J gene TRBJ2-7; TCRdb's D call of TRBD1 is untestable without DNA. The CDR3 spans 13 residues. The germline V gene has CDR1 SSHAT and CDR2 FNYEAQ (reference sequence). The CDR3 is CASSPGLGHEQYF.

CDR3 loop: CASSLAGSGEQYF. V gene TRBV27 combines with J gene TRBJ2-7; the D call of TRBD1 rests on TCRdb alone, since no DNA is present to check it. CDR1 is MNHEY, CDR2 SMNVEV, per germline (reference sequence). This CDR3 has 13 amino acids.

The gene calls are TRBV20-1 and TRBJ2-7; no DNA is available, so the TRBD1 call from TCRdb remains unchecked. CDR3 length: 14 amino acids. Germline assignment: CDR1 DFQATT and CDR2 SNEGSKA (reference sequence). CDR3 loop: CSAMGVQSSYEQYF.

The chain has TRBV28 and TRBJ2-2; TCRdb indicates TRBD1, and absent DNA this call remains unverified. Germline V CDR1 and CDR2: MDHEN, SYDVKM. CDR3 size: 18 residues. The CDR3 spells CASSFYGSGRPNTGELFF.

The chain employs TRBV19 and TRBJ2-7; absent DNA, TCRdb's TRBD1 call cannot be checked. This CDR3 region has 15 residues. The germline gives CDR1 LNHDA, CDR2 SQIVND (reference sequence). This chain's CDR3 is CASSMGRETSYEQYF.

The chain links TRBV7-3 to TRBJ2-1; TCRdb outputs TRBD1, but without DNA this stays unchecked. CDR1 is SGHTA, CDR2 FQGTGA, per germline. The CDR3 loop spans 13 amino acids. CDR3 region: CASGRGGPNEQFF.

The rearrangement links TRBV6-5 to TRBJ2-1; TCRdb's D gene call, TRBD2, goes unchecked for lack of DNA. There are 15 residues in the CDR3. The germline V gene encodes CDR1 MNHEY and CDR2 SVGAGI. The CDR3 protein is CASRQGLATNNEQFF.

The J gene is TRBJ2-5, the V gene TRBV7-9; TCRdb indicates TRBD1, and absent DNA this call remains unverified. The CDR3 is 15 residues long. Germline values: CDR1 SEHNR, CDR2 FQNEAQ (reference sequence). CDR3 protein: CASSPGQGAQETQYF.

The V gene is TRBV15, the J gene TRBJ1-5; absent DNA, TCRdb's TRBD1 call cannot be checked. CDR1 and CDR2 (germline): LNHNV, YYDKDF (reference sequence). The CDR3 is 15 residues long. The CDR3 loop reads CATSRDQGGNQPQHF.

This rearrangement joins TRBV7-8 to TRBJ1-2; no DNA is available, so the TRBD1 call from TCRdb remains unchecked. Per germline, CDR1 SGHVS and CDR2 FQNEAQ. The CDR3 is made up of 13 amino acids. The CDR3: CASTEDRYYGYTF.

This chain uses TRBV30 with TRBJ1-1; absent DNA, TCRdb's TRBD1 call cannot be checked. Germline CDR1 is GTSNPN and CDR2 is SVGIG (reference sequence). The CDR3 is 11 residues long. CDR3 sequence reads: CASTTGTEAFF.

This chain connects TRBV5-1 to TRBJ2-1; the D call of TRBD1 rests on TCRdb alone, since no DNA is present to check it. Germline values: CDR1 SGHRS, CDR2 YFSETQ. CDR3 length: 14 amino acids. CDR3 sequence: CASSLASRDNEQFF.